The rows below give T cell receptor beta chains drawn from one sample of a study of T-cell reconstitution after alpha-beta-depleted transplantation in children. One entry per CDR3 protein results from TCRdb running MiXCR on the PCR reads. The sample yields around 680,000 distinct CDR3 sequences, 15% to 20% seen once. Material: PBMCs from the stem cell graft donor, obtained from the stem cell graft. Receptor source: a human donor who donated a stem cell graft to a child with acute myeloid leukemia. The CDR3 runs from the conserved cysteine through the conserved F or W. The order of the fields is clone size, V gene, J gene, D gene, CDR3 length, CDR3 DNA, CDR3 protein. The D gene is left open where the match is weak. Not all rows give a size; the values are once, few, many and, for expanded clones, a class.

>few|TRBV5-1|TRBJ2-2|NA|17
TGCGCCAGCAGCTTGGCCGGGGCGGCGGTAAACACCGGGGAGCTGTTTTTT
CASSLAGAAVNTGELFF
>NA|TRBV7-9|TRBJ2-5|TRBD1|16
TGTGCCAGCAGCTCCCGGACAGGACCTTACCAAGAGACCCAGTACTTC
CASSSRTGPYQETQYF
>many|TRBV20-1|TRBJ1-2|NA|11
TGCAGTGCTAGTCCAGGGCAAGGCTACACCTTC
CSASPGQGYTF
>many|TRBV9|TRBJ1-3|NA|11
TGTGCCAGCAGCGATGGAAACACCATATATTTT
CASSDGNTIYF
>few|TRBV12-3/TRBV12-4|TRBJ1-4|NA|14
TGTGCCAGCAGTTTAAGTTTGGGTCGGGAAAAACTGTTTTTT
CASSLSLGREKLFF
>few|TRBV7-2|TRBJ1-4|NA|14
TGTGCCAGCAGCTCCCCCAGACGGAATGAAAAACTGTTTTTT
CASSSPRRNEKLFF
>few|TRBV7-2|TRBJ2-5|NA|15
TGTGCCAGCAGCTTAGGGTGGGGCAGCCAAGAGACCCAGTACTTC
CASSLGWGSQETQYF
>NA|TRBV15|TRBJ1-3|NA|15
TGTGCCACCAGCAGAGCTGGGGTCTCTGGAAACACCATATATTTT
CATSRAGVSGNTIYF
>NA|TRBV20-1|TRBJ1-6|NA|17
TGCAGTGCTAGAGGAATTGTCGCGAGCTCCTATAATTCACCCCTCCACTTT
CSARGIVASSYNSPLHF
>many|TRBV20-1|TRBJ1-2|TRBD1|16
TGCAGTGCTGGGGGACAGCGACCTCTCTCTAACTATGGCTACACCTTC
CSAGGQRPLSNYGYTF
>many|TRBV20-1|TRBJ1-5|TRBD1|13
TGCAGTGCTTGGGACAGGGGTCGCCAGCCCCAGCATTTT
CSAWDRGRQPQHF
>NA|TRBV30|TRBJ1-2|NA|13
TGTGCCTGGAGTGGACAGGAAAACTATGGCTACACCTTC
CAWSGQENYGYTF
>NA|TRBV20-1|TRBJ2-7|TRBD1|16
TGCAGTGCTAGAGATCGGGTGGGACAGGAGTCCAACGAGCAGTACTTC
CSARDRVGQESNEQYF
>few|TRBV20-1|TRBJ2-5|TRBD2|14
TGCAGTGCTAGAGGGACTAGCGGTCTTGGGACCCAGTACTTC
CSARGTSGLGTQYF
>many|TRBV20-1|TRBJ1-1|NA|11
TGCAGTGCTAGGTGGGCAGGGGAAGCTTTCTTT
CSARWAGEAFF
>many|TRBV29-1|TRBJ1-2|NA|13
TGCAGCGTTGAAGATCAGGTGGAGGATGGCTACACCTTC
CSVEDQVEDGYTF
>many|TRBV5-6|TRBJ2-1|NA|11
TGTGCCAGCAGCTATGTCGATGAGCAGTTCTTC
CASSYVDEQFF
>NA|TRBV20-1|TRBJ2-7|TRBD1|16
TGCAGTGCTAGGGATATTGGGGGACAGGATGCTTACGAGCAGTACTTC
CSARDIGGQDAYEQYF
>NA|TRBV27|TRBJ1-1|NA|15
TGTGCCAGCAGTTTGGGCGGCCTGGTGAGATCTGAAGCTTTCTTT
CASSLGGLVRSEAFF
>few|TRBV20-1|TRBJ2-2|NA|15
TGCAGTGCTAGAGATGGGGGAATGAACACCGGGGAGCTGTTTTTT
CSARDGGMNTGELFF
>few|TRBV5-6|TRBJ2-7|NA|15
TGTGCCAGCAGCCCCCTCCGGGACGGGACCTACGAGCAGTACTTC
CASSPLRDGTYEQYF
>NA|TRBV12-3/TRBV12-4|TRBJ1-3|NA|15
TGTGCCAGCAGCTCCCTTGGTGGGCCTGGAAACACCATATATTTT
CASSSLGGPGNTIYF
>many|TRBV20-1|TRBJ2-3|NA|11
TGCAGGGGGTCTAGCACAGATACGCAGTATTTT
CRGSSTDTQYF
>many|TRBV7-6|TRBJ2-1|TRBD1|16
TGTGCCAGCAGCACCGCCCGGGACAGGGGCCTGAATGAGCAGTTCTTC
CASSTARDRGLNEQFF
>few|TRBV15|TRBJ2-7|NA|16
TGTGCCACCAGCAGAGTTGGGCAGGGAAGCTCCTACGAGCAGTACTTC
CATSRVGQGSSYEQYF